The sequence of this TCR beta chain was determined in a study of blood T cell repertoires in COVID-19. Study-level information: COVID-19 samples from acute and convalescent phases originated in the United States, Italy and Spain. PBMCs, B-cell-depleted T cells, or T cells were the source of the cDNA or gDNA that made up the material.

As processed by the authors: Reference gene primer amplification gave estimated nucleated cell counts. The protocol was immunoSEQ multiplex PCR, while the TCRdb copy is restricted to in-frame clones and leaves out a portion. Clonal size and the V and J genes are those of that table, whereas D and trimming came from the DNA. The sample comprises approximately 120,000 clones, 85% to 90% of which are singletons, and roughly 4.5% rests with the top ten. This clonotype was obtained from a human donor in a cohort sampled during active COVID-19. The sample comprised peripheral blood.

The CDR3 region is CASSGRRVGVGETQYF. The CDR3 bases are TGTGCCAGCAGTGGACGGAGGGTGGGGGTCGGAGAGACCCAGTACTTC. The J gene is TRBJ2-5, the V gene TRBV2, with a tentative D call TRBD2 (6 bases). CDR1 and CDR2 from the germline V gene are SNHLY and FYNNEI. V lost 4 bases and J 4 bases, leaving 19 bases between the germline ends. The CDR3 is made up of 16 amino acids.